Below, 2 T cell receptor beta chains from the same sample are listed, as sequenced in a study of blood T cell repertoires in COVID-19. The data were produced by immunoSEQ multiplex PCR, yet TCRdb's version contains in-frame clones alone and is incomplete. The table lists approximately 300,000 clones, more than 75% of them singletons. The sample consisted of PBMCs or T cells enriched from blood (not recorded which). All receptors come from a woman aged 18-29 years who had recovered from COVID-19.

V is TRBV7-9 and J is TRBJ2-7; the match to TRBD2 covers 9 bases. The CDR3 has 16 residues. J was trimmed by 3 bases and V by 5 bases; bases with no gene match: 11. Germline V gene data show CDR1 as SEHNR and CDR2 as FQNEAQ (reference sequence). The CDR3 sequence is CASSDPAGGVDYEQYF. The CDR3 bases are TGTGCCAGCAGCGACCCCGCGGGGGGGGTCGACTACGAGCAGTACTTC.

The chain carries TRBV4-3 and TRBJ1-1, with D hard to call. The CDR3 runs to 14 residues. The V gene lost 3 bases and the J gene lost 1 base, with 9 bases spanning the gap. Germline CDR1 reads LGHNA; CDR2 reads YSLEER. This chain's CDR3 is CASSQELRNTEAFF. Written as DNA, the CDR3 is TGCGCCAGCAGCCAGGAGTTAAGGAACACTGAAGCTTTCTTT.